The 29 T cell receptor beta chains presented below share a single source sample, sequenced in a study of shared clonotypes between healthy human individuals. Produced via immunoSEQ multiplex PCR; TCRdb's table is partial and in-frame only. The sample holds 1,500,000 or so clones, roughly 97% seen once. The sequenced sample was naive CD4+ T cells sorted from blood. Subset of the sample: CD45RA+ positively selected. These receptor sequences come from a man younger than 40 in good health.

The CDR3 DNA reads TGTGCCAGCAGTTTCGGAACTAGCGGGTGGGACGAGCAGTACTTC. Encoded protein: CASSFGTSGWDEQYF. The chain is built from TRBV27 and TRBJ2-7, with TRBD2 matching over 9 bases. The CDR3 runs 15 residues. The junction had 8 bases not matched to a gene; V was cut back by 3 bases and J by 5 bases. Looked up from germline, CDR1 is MNHEY and CDR2 is SMNVEV (reference sequence).

This sequence joins TRBV9 and TRBJ2-5; a possible D gene is TRBD2 (6 bases). This CDR3 contains 15 residues. Germline V gives CDR1 SGDLS, CDR2 YYNGEE. The germline V and J ends were trimmed by 5 bases and 4 bases, with 18 bases remaining between them. The CDR3: CASSWGTDLGETQYF. The CDR3 bases are TGTGCCAGCAGTTGGGGGACTGACCTCGGAGAGACCCAGTACTTC.

The chain carries TRBV30 and TRBJ2-7, with 10 nucleotides matching TRBD2. The germline V gene encodes CDR1 GTSNPN and CDR2 SVGIG (reference sequence). V shed 5 bases and J 4 bases; nucleotides not matched to a gene: 11. The CDR3 runs to 15 residues. Here the CDR3 DNA reads TGTGCCTGGGAAGAGCGGGCTAGCGGGAGATACGAGCAGTACTTC. This sequence encodes CAWEERASGRYEQYF.

J is TRBJ2-5 and V is TRBV11-2; D tentatively fits TRBD1 or TRBD2 (5 bases each). Germline assignment: CDR1 SGHAT and CDR2 FQNNGV. The CDR3 extends over 13 amino acids. V was clipped by 3 bases and J by 4 bases, with 9 bases between them. DNA for the CDR3: TGTGCCAGCAGCTTGAGGGGTGGAGAGACCCAGTACTTC. It yields the protein CASSLRGGETQYF.

CDR3 sequence: CASSFQGIHTDTQYF. CDR3 coding DNA: TGTGCCAGCAGCTTTCAGGGTATCCACACAGATACGCAGTATTTT. This chain links TRBV5-6 with TRBJ2-3; tentatively, D is TRBD1 (5 bases). CDR3 size: 15 residues. Germline V gene sequence: CDR1 SGHDT, CDR2 YYEEEE. Between the trimmed V and J ends, which lost 2 bases and 2 bases, there was a span of 12 bases.

The rearrangement joins TRBV12-5 to TRBJ2-1; 11 bases are shared with TRBD1. The CDR3 has 16 residues. V trimming: 5 bases; J trimming: 12 bases; junction bases outside the gene matches: 15. Germline values: CDR1 LGHNT, CDR2 FRNRAP. The CDR3 coding sequence is TGTGCTAGTGGTCCGAGCCGGGACAGGGGGATGTCGGGGCAGTTCTTC. This sequence encodes CASGPSRDRGMSGQFF.

This chain joins TRBV6-6 and TRBJ1-5; D is uncertain. CDR1 and CDR2 (germline): MNHNY, SVGAGI (reference sequence). This CDR3 has 14 residues. V gave up 2 bases and J gave up 5 bases, with 10 bases separating them. In DNA form, the CDR3 reads TGTGCCAGCAGTTACCGAGGCTTCGATCAGCCCCAGCATTTT. Protein product: CASSYRGFDQPQHF.

On this clone itself: The same CDR3 is also encoded by other DNA sequences in this sample. The chain recombines TRBV7-9 with TRBJ2-7; D is perhaps TRBD1 (5 bases). The germline CDR1 and CDR2 sequences are SEHNR and FQNEAQ (reference sequence). V shed 2 bases and J shed 4 bases, with 6 bases lying between them. CDR3 length equals 12 residues. The CDR3, as DNA: TGTGCCAGCAGCTTATCAGGGTACGAGCAGTACTTC. It yields the protein CASSLSGYEQYF. The full variable domain, its missing parts supplied by reference TRBV7-9 and TRBJ2-7, is DTGVSQNPRHKITKRGQNVTFRCDPISEHNRLYWYRQTLGQGPEFLTYFQNEAQLEKSRLLSDRFSAERPKGSFSTLEIQRTEQGDSAMYLCASSLSGYEQYFGPGTRLTVT.

The V and J genes are TRBV28 and TRBJ2-3, with 9 bases that match TRBD2. The CDR3 covers 17 residues. The germline gives CDR1 MDHEN, CDR2 SYDVKM. Germline trimming cut 5 bases from V and 4 bases from J; bases unmatched to any gene: 13. The CDR3 region is CASSLRTGREGPDTQYF. The CDR3 nucleotides read TGTGCCAGCAGTCTCCGTACCGGGCGGGAGGGCCCAGATACGCAGTATTTT.

The chain carries TRBV5-4 and TRBJ1-1; TRBD1 agrees at 8 bases. The CDR3 totals 14 residues. CDR1 SGHNT and CDR2 YYREEE come from the germline V gene (reference sequence). V was clipped by 0 bases and J by 5 bases; unmatched bases: 3. CDR3 sequence (DNA): TGTGCCAGCAGCTTGGGGGGACAGGTGACTGAAGCTTTCTTT. Protein: CASSLGGQVTEAFF.

The chain is built from TRBV5-1 and TRBJ2-5, with 11 bases matching TRBD2. After removal of 3 bases from V and 2 bases from J, the junction contained 6 bases not matched to a gene. This CDR3 comprises 16 residues. Germline values: CDR1 SGHRS, CDR2 YFSETQ. This chain's CDR3 is CASSSLLAGVQETQYF. Written as DNA, the CDR3 is TGCGCCAGCAGCTCACTACTAGCGGGAGTTCAAGAGACCCAGTACTTC.

V is TRBV28 and J is TRBJ2-1; TRBD2 matches 13 bases. V lost 6 bases and J lost 8; bases outside the gene matches: 4. The CDR3 has 14 residues. From germline, CDR1 is MDHEN and CDR2 SYDVKM. CDR3 DNA sequence: TGTGCCAGCAGGACTAGCGGGAGGTTCTATGAGCAGTTCTTC. This codes for CASRTSGRFYEQFF. Supplemented by reference TRBV28 and TRBJ2-1, the full variable domain reads DVKVTQSSRYLVKRTGEKVFLECVQDMDHENMFWYRQDPGLGLRLIYFSYDVKMKEKGDIPEGYSVSREKKERFSLILESASTNQTSMYLCASRTSGRFYEQFFGPGTRLTVL.

The chain joins TRBV6-1 to TRBJ2-3; D unclear. The CDR3 consists of 14 residues. Germline lookup yields CDR1 MNHNS and CDR2 SASEGT. Trimming removed 5 bases from V and 0 bases from J, with 9 bases in between. CDR3 region: CASSSSRSTDTQYF. The CDR3 DNA is TGTGCCAGCAGTTCTAGTCGAAGCACAGATACGCAGTATTTT.

The CDR3 region has the DNA TGTGCCAGCTCACCCCGACTGCCAACCGATACCCAGTACTTC. It translates to CASSPRLPTDTQYF. This chain connects TRBV18 to TRBJ2-5; D uncertain. Germline values: CDR1 KGHSH, CDR2 LQKENI. This CDR3 comprises 14 residues. V shed 3 bases and J shed 8 bases, with 16 bases lying between them.

About this clone itself: Additional DNA sequences in this sample encode the identical CDR3. This sequence joins TRBV7-6 and TRBJ2-7; 10 bases line up with TRBD2. With V trimmed by 0 bases and J by 6 bases, 2 bases remained unmatched. The CDR3 spans 14 residues. The V gene's germline CDR1 is SGHVS and CDR2 FNYEAQ. The CDR3 coding sequence is TGTGCCAGCAGCTTAGCCGGGACTAGCGCCGAGCAGTACTTC. It encodes CASSLAGTSAEQYF.

The genes are TRBV9 and TRBJ2-2; 9 bases match TRBD2. This CDR3 is built from 16 residues. V trimming: 3 bases; J trimming: 3 bases; junction bases outside the gene matches: 6. CDR1 and CDR2 (germline): SGDLS, YYNGEE. Here the CDR3 DNA reads TGTGCCAGCAGCGCTAGCGGGACATCGTACACCGGGGAGCTGTTTTTT. This encodes CASSASGTSYTGELFF.

The chain uses TRBV5-6 and TRBJ1-1, with 7 bases identical to TRBD1. The V gene end was trimmed by 2 bases and the J gene end by 4 bases; junction bases not matched to a gene: 14. Germline V lookup: CDR1 SGHDT, CDR2 YYEEEE. The CDR3 consists of 17 residues. The DNA of the CDR3 is TGTGCCAGCAGCTTTTTAGCTCATCTAACAGGGGCCACTGAAGCTTTCTTT. Its protein product is CASSFLAHLTGATEAFF.

This rearrangement joins TRBV27 to TRBJ2-5; 7 bases are shared with TRBD2. There are 15 residues in the CDR3. CDR1 MNHEY and CDR2 SMNVEV come from the germline V gene (reference sequence). The V segment lost 2 bases and the J segment 5 bases; nucleotides outside the gene matches: 8. In DNA, the CDR3 is TGTGCCAGCAGTTTAGGATTAGCGGGTATGGAGACCCAGTACTTC. This gives the protein CASSLGLAGMETQYF.

The V call is TRBV5-8, the J call TRBJ2-1, with 7 positions matching TRBD2. V lost 1 base, J lost 2 bases, and 6 bases stayed unmatched. The CDR3 runs to 16 residues. The germline V gene encodes CDR1 SGHTS and CDR2 YDEGEE. CDR3 nucleotide sequence: TGTGCCAGCAGCTTGTCGGGGGGAGCTACCTACAATGAGCAGTTCTTC. Protein product: CASSLSGGATYNEQFF. The whole variable domain, filled in from reference TRBV5-8 and TRBJ2-1, reads EAGVTQSPTHLIKTRGQQATLRCSPISGHTSVYWYQQALGLGLQFLLWYDEGEERNRGNFPPRFSGRQFPNYSSELNVNALELEDSALYLCASSLSGGATYNEQFFGPGTRLTVL.

This chain's CDR3 is CSGGSLGNGELFF. In DNA, the CDR3 is TGCAGCGGCGGGAGTTTGGGGAACGGGGAGCTGTTTTTT. The rearrangement links TRBV29-1 to TRBJ2-2, with 7 bases lining up with TRBD2. The CDR3 has 13 amino acids. Germline CDR1 and CDR2: SQVTM and ANQGSEA. The junction had 9 bases not matched to a gene; V was cut back by 7 bases and J by 7 bases.

The sample holds one count of this clone. The chain employs TRBV18 and TRBJ2-7, with D possibly matching TRBD2 (5 bases). Germline V gene lookup returns CDR1 KGHSH and CDR2 LQKENI. V was trimmed by 0 bases and J by 2 bases, leaving 8 bases between them. This CDR3 has 14 amino acids. The CDR3 nucleotides read TGTGCCAGCTCACCACCGGTCGGGACCTACGAGCAGTACTTC. Protein product: CASSPPVGTYEQYF. Full variable domain (missing parts from reference TRBV18 and TRBJ2-7): NAGVMQNPRHLVRRRGQEARLRCSPMKGHSHVYWYRQLPEEGLKFMVYLQKENIIDESGMPKERFSAEFPKEGPSILRIQQVVRGDSAAYFCASSPPVGTYEQYFGPGTRLTVT.

In DNA form, the CDR3 reads TGCGCCAGCAGTCGGGTGCCAAGCTCCTACAATGAGCAGTTCTTC. Amino acid sequence: CASSRVPSSYNEQFF. The V and J genes are TRBV10-1 and TRBJ2-1, with D unclear. Trimming removed 5 bases at V and 0 bases at J, with 11 bases between. The CDR3 sequence is 15 residues long. The germline V gene has CDR1 WNHNN and CDR2 SYGVQD (reference sequence).

V and J are TRBV19 and TRBJ2-1; maybe TRBD2 (6 bases). Germline V gene sequence: CDR1 LNHDA, CDR2 SQIVND (reference sequence). Trimming took 4 bases from V and 2 from J, leaving 15 bases between them. CDR3 length: 16 amino acids. The CDR3 region has the DNA TGTGCCAGTAGTACCCCCGAGCGGGCGACCTACAATGAGCAGTTCTTC. Protein product: CASSTPERATYNEQFF.

The V gene is TRBV18, the J gene TRBJ2-2; D tentatively fits TRBD1 or TRBD2 (5 bases each). This CDR3 comprises 14 residues. V shed 6 bases and J shed 4 bases, with 12 bases lying between them. The V gene's germline CDR1 is KGHSH and CDR2 LQKENI. The DNA of the CDR3 is TGTGCCAGCTCTAGCGACAGAGTCACCGGGGAGCTGTTTTTT. Translated: CASSSDRVTGELFF.

As concerns this clone: The junction does not match germline at one end; this may be a read error. This chain uses TRBV28 with TRBJ1-1, with 7 bases lining up with TRBD1. This CDR3 has 12 amino acids. In germline, CDR1 is MDHEN, CDR2 SYDVKM. The CDR3 bases are TGTGCCAGCAGACAACCCGGGACAGCTAGTCTCTTT. Residues: CASRQPGTASLF.

The chain recombines TRBV5-1 with TRBJ1-2; D gene uncertain. V lost 2 bases and J 3 bases, leaving 14 bases between the germline ends. CDR3 length equals 15 residues. Germline CDR1 SGHRS, CDR2 YFSETQ. CDR3 sequence: CASSFIIGEDYGYTF. In DNA form, the CDR3 reads TGCGCCAGCAGCTTTATAATCGGGGAGGACTATGGCTACACCTTC.

The chain employs TRBV5-1 and TRBJ2-5, with 8 bases aligning to TRBD2. This CDR3 comprises 14 residues. The germline CDR1 and CDR2 sequences are SGHRS and YFSETQ. The J segment lost 5 bases and the V segment lost 0 bases, leaving 3 bases of the junction unmatched. CDR3 sequence reads: CASSLASGRETQYF. DNA for the CDR3: TGCGCCAGCAGCTTGGCTAGCGGGCGGGAGACCCAGTACTTC.

The V call is TRBV5-1, the J call TRBJ2-1; D remains unclear. CDR3 length: 14 residues. Trimming pared 1 base from V and 7 bases from J, leaving 12 bases between. Per germline, CDR1 SGHRS and CDR2 YFSETQ. CDR3 loop: CASSLSVSGNEQFF. The CDR3 DNA reads TGCGCCAGCAGCTTGAGCGTTAGTGGGAATGAGCAGTTCTTC.

The chain couples TRBV28 to TRBJ1-2, with 7 bases matching TRBD1. The CDR3 contains 13 residues. Germline values: CDR1 MDHEN, CDR2 SYDVKM. V trimming: 6 bases; J trimming: 5 bases; junction bases outside the gene matches: 6. For the CDR3, the DNA is TGTGCCAGCAGCCAACAGGGGACTTATGGCTACACCTTC. Protein sequence: CASSQQGTYGYTF.